A single sample gave rise to the 2 T cell receptor beta chains below, sequenced in a study of T cells after yellow fever vaccination. TCRdb reprocessed the 5' RACE reads with MiXCR, giving one entry per CDR3 protein. The sample includes 240,000 or so distinct CDR3 sequences, around 7% seen only once; the top ten take about 0.85%. The sample in question was CD4+ T cells sorted from PBMCs, obtained 15 days after the yellow fever booster vaccination. The receptors originated from a man aged 25 to 45 who received the YFV17D yellow fever vaccine.

This clonotype showed up just a few times. The rearrangement links TRBV3-1 to TRBJ1-1, with a tentative D call TRBD1 (5 bases). The V gene's germline CDR1 is LGHDT and CDR2 YNNKEL (reference sequence). V gave up 0 bases and J gave up 1 base, with 12 bases separating them. The CDR3 runs 16 residues. The CDR3 nucleotides are TGTGCCAGCAGCCAAGAGTTTGGGGGGGGGAACACTGAAGCTTTCTTT. This codes for CASSQEFGGGNTEAFF.

This clonotype was recorded a few times. The rearrangement joins TRBV20-1 to TRBJ2-5; possibly TRBD2 for D (6 bases). This CDR3 contains 13 residues. With 5 bases removed from V and 3 bases from J, the gap between germline ends came to 13 bases. Germline assignment: CDR1 DFQATT and CDR2 SNEGSKA (reference sequence). The CDR3, as DNA: TGCAGTGCTTGGCCGGGACTTAAAGAGACCCAGTACTTC. Its translation is CSAWPGLKETQYF.